One and the same sample provided the 18 T cell receptor beta chains below, sequenced in a study of blood T cells in healthy people across ages. Together with a sample-barcoded 5' primer, a J-beta primer mix was included in a second PCR lasting about 6 to 11 cycles. Via MiXCR, TCRdb re-called the 5' RACE reads, giving one row per CDR3 protein. The table lists about 1,400,000 distinct CDR3 sequences, roughly 60% of them singletons, with 5.5% to 8% in the top ten. What was sequenced was blood. All receptors come from a man between 18 and 35 years old in good health.

This clonotype was seen a single time. The rearrangement joins TRBV21-1 to TRBJ2-3; TRBD1 is the table's D call and was not checked against the DNA. TRBV21-1 is flagged as a pseudogene. The CDR3 covers 14 residues. CDR3 in amino acids: CASLGGEGTDTQYF. CDR3 nucleotides: TGTGCCAGCCTGGGGGGTGAGGGCACAGATACGCAGTATTTT.

This clonotype was seen a handful of times. CDR3 region: CASSLNFNEQFF. In DNA, the CDR3 is TGTGCCAGCAGTTTAAATTTCAATGAGCAGTTCTTC. The J gene is TRBJ2-1, the V gene TRBV27; the D is unclear. Germline CDR1 reads MNHEY; CDR2 reads SMNVEV (reference sequence). Trimming shortened V by 2 bases and J by 6 bases, and 5 bases separated the two germline ends. This CDR3 region has 12 residues.

V is TRBV5-5 and J is TRBJ2-6; 9 nucleotides line up with TRBD1. This CDR3 has 16 residues. The V segment lost 4 bases and the J segment 4 bases; nucleotides outside the gene matches: 6. Germline CDR1 SGHKS, CDR2 YYEKEE (reference sequence). The CDR3 here is CASSNDRGIGANVLTF. CDR3 bases: TGTGCCAGCAGCAATGACAGGGGGATAGGGGCCAACGTCCTGACTTTC.

The chain couples TRBV4-1 to TRBJ1-6; maybe TRBD1 (5 bases). V dropped 0 bases and J dropped 14 bases, with 17 bases sitting between them. The CDR3 is made up of 15 amino acids. The V gene's germline CDR1 is MGHRA and CDR2 YSYEKL. For the CDR3, the DNA is TGCGCCAGCAGCCAAGATACCAGAGTCCTGGGGGCCCTCCACTTT. Its protein is CASSQDTRVLGALHF.

The V gene is TRBV4-1, the J gene TRBJ2-1, with D maybe TRBD1 (5 bases). V gave up 1 base and J gave up 5 bases, with 18 bases separating them. The CDR3 length is 17 residues. In germline, CDR1 is MGHRA, CDR2 YSYEKL. CDR3 DNA sequence: TGCGCCAGCAGCCAAGTAACAGGCAGGTCACGGGACAATGAGCAGTTCTTC. Translating gives CASSQVTGRSRDNEQFF.

This clonotype was found a few times. The chain uses TRBV20-1 and TRBJ2-7, with no clear D. In germline, CDR1 is DFQATT, CDR2 SNEGSKA (reference sequence). Deletions cut 3 bases from V and 2 bases from J, with 5 bases between. CDR3 size: 11 residues. The CDR3 reads CSASKAYEQYF. As DNA, the CDR3 is TGCAGTGCTAGTAAAGCCTACGAGCAGTACTTC.

The chain carries TRBV7-9 and TRBJ1-2, with TRBD1 identical over 8 bases. V trimming: 11 bases; J trimming: 0 bases; junction bases outside the gene matches: 8. The CDR3 loop spans 14 amino acids. In germline, CDR1 is SEHNR, CDR2 FQNEAQ (reference sequence). The chain's CDR3 is CAVDRVEANYGYTF. CDR3 DNA sequence: TGTGCCGTGGACAGGGTGGAAGCTAACTATGGCTACACCTTC.

The rearrangement joins TRBV12-3 or TRBV12-4 to TRBJ2-5, with 9 positions matching TRBD2. V was clipped by 8 bases and J by 11 bases; unmatched bases: 15. The CDR3 covers 14 residues. The CDR3: CASFQREVYNEQYF. CDR3 coding DNA: TGTGCCAGCTTCCAGCGGGAGGTCTACAATGAGCAGTACTTC.

The chain combines TRBV29-1 with TRBJ2-5; weak D call: TRBD2 (6 bases). With 3 bases removed from V and 2 bases from J, the gap between germline ends came to 10 bases. Germline CDR1 is SQVTM and CDR2 is ANQGSEA. This CDR3 is built from 13 residues. The CDR3 loop is CSVEGTVQETQYF. DNA for the CDR3: TGCAGCGTTGAGGGGACTGTTCAAGAGACCCAGTACTTC.

This clonotype was detected a few times. The chain couples TRBV27 to TRBJ2-7; D perhaps matches TRBD1 (6 bases). With the DNA end fitting TRBJ2-5 better, the J assignment may be wrong. The CDR3 loop spans 14 amino acids. Germline V CDR1 and CDR2: MNHEY, SMNVEV (reference sequence). This CDR3 is CASSPGTIGETQYF. CDR3 nucleotides: TGTGCCAGCAGTCCAGGGACAATAGGGGAGACCCAGTACTTC.

As concerns this clonotype: One junction end disagrees with the germline gene, perhaps due to a read error. The chain joins TRBV4-2 to TRBJ2-3; the D is unclear. CDR1 and CDR2 (germline): LGHNA, YNFKEQ. This CDR3 spans 16 amino acids. CDR3 sequence: CASRHSPGGRTDTQYF. The CDR3 bases are TGCGCCAGCAGGCATAGTCCTGGTGGTCGCACAGATACGCAGTATTTT.

A few counts support this clonotype. The genes are TRBV6-6 and TRBJ2-1; D remains ambiguous. Germline loops: CDR1 MNHNY, CDR2 SVGAGI (reference sequence). The CDR3 totals 15 residues. Trimming left V 2 bases short and J 2 bases short, with 10 bases between. CDR3 sequence: CASSYRLDPYNEQFF. In nucleotides, the CDR3 is TGTGCCAGCAGTTACCGACTGGACCCCTACAATGAGCAGTTCTTC.

V is TRBV4-1 and J is TRBJ2-5; TRBD2 is a possible D gene (5 bases). The germline V gene encodes CDR1 MGHRA and CDR2 YSYEKL. The V gene lost 1 base and the J gene lost 4 bases, with 13 bases spanning the gap. This CDR3 spans 15 amino acids. CDR3 residues: CASSQGLGALETQYF. Written as DNA, the CDR3 is TGCGCCAGCAGCCAAGGACTGGGAGCTTTAGAGACCCAGTACTTC.

J is TRBJ2-3 and V is TRBV20-1; perhaps TRBD2 as D (5 bases). Trimming pared 4 bases from V and 1 base from J, leaving 12 bases between. The germline V gene has CDR1 DFQATT and CDR2 SNEGSKA (reference sequence). The CDR3 spans 14 residues. The CDR3 reads CSAISSSGTDTQYF. The CDR3 coding sequence is TGCAGTGCTATCTCTAGCTCGGGCACAGATACGCAGTATTTT.

V usage is TRBV9 and J usage is TRBJ2-3; maybe TRBD2 (6 bases). This CDR3 spans 16 amino acids. V dropped 0 bases and J dropped 2 bases, with 13 bases sitting between them. Germline V lookup: CDR1 SGDLS, CDR2 YYNGEE. This chain's CDR3 is CASSVEAGRVTDTQYF. CDR3 sequence (DNA): TGTGCCAGCAGCGTAGAGGCGGGGCGGGTCACAGATACGCAGTATTTT.

The chain joins TRBV5-6 to TRBJ2-5; maybe TRBD2 (5 bases). The J call is doubtful: the DNA matches TRBJ2-7 better. This CDR3 has 14 amino acids. Germline loops: CDR1 SGHDT, CDR2 YYEEEE. DNA for the CDR3: TGTGCCAGCAGCACCGCGACTGGGAGCTACGAGCAGTACTTC. This sequence encodes CASSTATGSYEQYF.

The gene calls are TRBV29-1 and TRBJ2-4, with no clear D. Judging by the DNA end, TRBJ2-7 fits better; the J call may be wrong. CDR3 length equals 11 residues. Per the germline V gene, CDR1 is SQVTM and CDR2 is ANQGSEA. The CDR3 is CSVKGTYEQYF. The CDR3 DNA is TGCAGCGTAAAGGGCACCTACGAGCAGTACTTC.

This chain uses TRBV29-1 with TRBJ2-1, with TRBD1 matching 7 bases. The germline V gene has CDR1 SQVTM and CDR2 ANQGSEA. The length of the CDR3 is 12 residues. The ends lost 5 bases at V and 9 bases at J; junction bases unmatched: 7. Written as DNA, the CDR3 is TGCAGCGTTCCAGCGACAGGGAGTGAGCAGTTCTTC. Amino acid sequence: CSVPATGSEQFF.